Listed below are T cell receptor beta chains from one sample, sequenced in a study of T cell repertoires in cytomegalovirus infection. TCRdb independently ran MiXCR on the reads; one entry per CDR3 protein. This sample has around 900,000 distinct CDR3 sequences, with 31% found just once. For these receptors, no antigen is known. Sequenced here: cultured CD8+ T cells from PBMCs, sampled from culture after CMV antigen stimulation. The receptor set was obtained from a human donor in good health (CMV status not recorded). Some clones in this sample may be carry-over from other donors' samples. Each CDR3 is given with its conserved first and last residue. D genes are given only for firm matches. The size of a clone is reported for some rows only, either as once, few or many, or as a class for expanded clones.

NA	TRBJ2-1	TRBV19	NA	14	CASSIPGVYNEQFF	TGTGCCAGTAGTATCCCCGGGGTTTACAATGAGCAGTTCTTC
NA	TRBJ1-1	TRBV10-3	few	15	CAISEGRPLNTEAFF	TGTGCCATCAGTGAGGGAAGGCCTTTGAACACTGAAGCTTTCTTT
NA	TRBJ1-1	TRBV9	NA	16	CASREFKRGMNTEAFF	TGTGCCAGCAGAGAATTTAAGCGGGGAATGAACACTGAAGCTTTCTTT
TRBD1	TRBJ1-6	TRBV27	NA	17	CASSSQGAGRQNSPLHF	TGTGCCAGCAGTTCCCAGGGGGCCGGGAGACAAAATTCACCCCTCCACTTT
NA	TRBJ1-1	TRBV27	NA	11	CASRIGTEAFF	TGTGCCAGCAGGATAGGGACTGAAGCTTTCTTT
TRBD1	TRBJ2-1	TRBV6-2/TRBV6-3	few	16	CASSYWDRGGSNEQFF	TGTGCCAGCAGTTACTGGGACAGGGGGGGAAGCAATGAGCAGTTCTTC
NA	TRBJ1-1	TRBV10-3	NA	16	CAISESGVAENTEAFF	TGTGCCATCAGTGAGTCGGGGGTAGCGGAGAACACTGAAGCTTTCTTT
NA	TRBJ2-1	TRBV3-1	few	13	CASSQPPFYEQFF	TGTGCCAGCAGCCAACCTCCCTTCTATGAGCAGTTCTTC
NA	TRBJ1-1	TRBV27	few	15	CASSPTRGFSAEAFF	TGTGCCAGCAGTCCGACTAGGGGATTCTCGGCTGAAGCTTTCTTT
TRBD2	TRBJ2-1	TRBV24-1	NA	15	CATSDWGGGNNEQFF	TGTGCCACCAGTGATTGGGGCGGGGGGAACAATGAGCAGTTCTTC
NA	TRBJ2-3	TRBV14	NA	15	CASSQEGVLSDTQYF	TGTGCCAGCAGCCAAGAGGGGGTACTCTCAGATACGCAGTATTTT
TRBD2	TRBJ2-1	TRBV6-2/TRBV6-3	NA	15	CASRTPGLAIDEQFF	TGTGCCAGCAGAACTCCGGGACTAGCTATAGATGAGCAGTTCTTC
NA	TRBJ1-1	TRBV6-2/TRBV6-3	many	14	CASKRDSYDTEAFF	TGTGCCAGCAAACGGGACTCCTACGACACTGAAGCTTTCTTT
NA	TRBJ1-1	TRBV28	once	14	CASSLRSRVTEAFF	TGTGCCAGCAGCCTACGGTCCAGGGTTACTGAAGCTTTCTTT
NA	TRBJ2-7	TRBV12-5	few	17	CASGLVPYLIAGHEQYF	TGTGCTAGTGGTTTGGTACCCTATCTAATCGCGGGGCACGAGCAGTACTTC
TRBD1	TRBJ2-1	TRBV6-1	many	18	CASSVSHSGTGLYNEQFF	TGTGCCAGCAGTGTATCCCATTCCGGGACAGGGCTATACAATGAGCAGTTCTTC
NA	TRBJ2-5	TRBV6-1	NA	12	CASSEDRKTQYF	TGTGCCAGCAGTGAAGATCGGAAGACCCAGTACTTC
NA	TRBJ2-5	TRBV6-1	few	14	CASSEVHTQETQYF	TGTGCCAGCAGTGAAGTACATACGCAAGAGACCCAGTACTTC
NA	TRBJ1-1	TRBV4-1	NA	17	CASSQDPRAGMNTEAFF	TGCGCCAGCAGCCAAGACCCCCGGGCGGGAATGAACACTGAAGCTTTCTTT
NA	TRBJ2-6	TRBV7-6	NA	16	CASSSSGAPGANVLTF	TGTGCCAGCAGCTCGTCCGGGGCCCCTGGGGCCAACGTCCTGACTTTC
TRBD1	TRBJ1-6	TRBV7-3	NA	14	CASSTDRSNSPLHF	TGTGCCAGCAGCACGGACAGGAGTAATTCACCCCTCCACTTT
NA	TRBJ1-1	TRBV7-8	few	18	CASSTKGHHLGMNTEAFF	TGTGCCAGCAGCACCAAGGGACACCACCTGGGAATGAACACTGAAGCTTTCTTT
NA	TRBJ2-3	TRBV7-9	few	14	CASSFEGSTDTQYF	TGTGCCAGCAGCTTCGAGGGGAGCACAGATACGCAGTATTTT
NA	TRBJ1-1	TRBV27	NA	14	CASSFQGYNTEAFF	TGTGCCAGCAGTTTTCAGGGATATAACACTGAAGCTTTCTTT
NA	TRBJ1-5	TRBV7-6	NA	13	CASSWGPSQPQHF	TGTGCCAGCAGCTGGGGACCGAGTCAGCCCCAGCATTTT
TRBD1	TRBJ1-1	TRBV6-5	few	15	CASSYADRGDTEAFF	TGTGCCAGCAGTTACGCGGACAGGGGCGACACTGAAGCTTTCTTT
NA	TRBJ1-2	TRBV7-9	NA	13	CASSTGTFYGYTF	TGTGCCAGCAGCACGGGGACGTTCTATGGCTACACCTTC
NA	TRBJ1-5	TRBV6-2/TRBV6-3	few	16	CASSYLGTRSNQPQHF	TGTGCCAGCAGTTACCTCGGGACAAGGAGCAATCAGCCCCAGCATTTT
TRBD1	TRBJ2-1	TRBV14	NA	15	CASSHRTGVNNEQFF	TGTGCCAGCAGCCACAGGACAGGGGTGAACAATGAGCAGTTCTTC
TRBD1	TRBJ2-5	TRBV11-2	NA	15	CASSFRQGDQETQYF	TGTGCCAGCAGCTTCCGACAGGGTGATCAAGAGACCCAGTACTTC
TRBD1	TRBJ2-7	TRBV7-9	NA	14	CASSGQGFGREQYF	TGTGCCAGCAGCGGACAGGGTTTCGGTCGTGAGCAGTACTTC
NA	TRBJ2-3	TRBV28	NA	17	CASSFQQGRMGTDTQYF	TGTGCCAGCAGTTTTCAGCAGGGCAGGATGGGCACAGATACGCAGTATTTT
NA	TRBJ2-7	TRBV4-1	few	15	CASSQEGTGSIEQYF	TGCGCCAGCAGCCAAGAGGGAACAGGCTCGATCGAGCAGTACTTC
NA	TRBJ1-6	TRBV6-2/TRBV6-3	NA	19	CASSYRSTGLSRDNSPLHF	TGTGCCAGCAGTTACAGGTCGACAGGATTATCTCGGGATAATTCACCCCTCCACTTT
NA	TRBJ2-1	TRBV28	NA	16	CASSLVGSPNYNEQFF	TGTGCCAGCAGTTTAGTGGGGTCCCCTAACTACAATGAGCAGTTCTTC
TRBD2	TRBJ2-5	TRBV7-6	few	16	CASTLTSGGSQETQYF	TGTGCCAGCACCTTGACTAGCGGGGGATCCCAAGAGACCCAGTACTTC
NA	TRBJ1-1	TRBV4-1	NA	12	CASSPNNGKAFF	TGCGCCAGCAGCCCAAACAATGGAAAGGCTTTCTTT
NA	TRBJ2-1	TRBV7-8	NA	12	CASTWGVWEQFF	TGTGCCAGCACCTGGGGGGTATGGGAGCAGTTCTTC
NA	TRBJ1-1	TRBV6-2/TRBV6-3	NA	15	CASSTTDSMNTEAFF	TGTGCCAGCAGTACGACCGACAGCATGAACACTGAAGCTTTCTTT
TRBD1	TRBJ1-5	TRBV27	NA	14	CASSSGTGMQPQHF	TGTGCCAGCAGTTCAGGGACAGGGATGCAGCCCCAGCATTTT
NA	TRBJ2-3	TRBV28	NA	17	CASSLGGNSGSTDTQYF	TGTGCCAGCAGTCTAGGGGGAAATAGCGGGAGCACAGATACGCAGTATTTT
NA	TRBJ1-6	TRBV27	NA	15	CASTQASSYNSPLHF	TGTGCCAGCACCCAGGCTAGCTCCTATAATTCACCCCTCCACTTT
TRBD1	TRBJ1-1	TRBV5-4	NA	14	CASSPTGAKTEAFF	TGTGCCAGCAGCCCCACAGGGGCAAAAACTGAAGCTTTCTTT
TRBD2	TRBJ2-1	TRBV7-2	many	18	CASSSGLAGAGWGGGQFF	TGTGCCAGCAGCTCGGGACTAGCGGGGGCGGGGTGGGGGGGTGGGCAGTTCTTC
NA	TRBJ2-7	TRBV4-1	NA	16	CASSQEVSGITGEQYF	TGCGCCAGCAGCCAAGAGGTCTCAGGAATAACAGGCGAGCAGTACTTC
NA	TRBJ1-2	TRBV6-6	few	15	CASSYKASLWLGYTF	TGTGCCAGCAGTTACAAGGCCAGTCTATGGTTGGGCTACACCTTC
NA	TRBJ1-2	TRBV19	few	13	CASMSGGRNGYTF	TGTGCCAGTATGTCCGGGGGCCGCAATGGCTACACCTTC
NA	TRBJ2-3	TRBV6-5	NA	14	CASSYSSYADTQYF	TGTGCCAGCAGTTACTCGTCCTACGCAGATACGCAGTATTTT
NA	TRBJ2-7	TRBV4-1	few	15	CASSQDYRHTYEQYF	TGCGCCAGCAGCCAAGACTATCGCCATACTTACGAGCAGTACTTC
NA	TRBJ1-1	TRBV6-2/TRBV6-3	few	17	CASSYSPFVGWNTEAFF	TGTGCCAGCAGTTACTCCCCATTCGTAGGGTGGAACACTGAAGCTTTCTTT
TRBD2	TRBJ2-3	TRBV7-6	many	16	CASSLEAGGSTDTQYF	TGTGCCAGCAGCTTAGAAGCGGGGGGCAGCACAGATACGCAGTATTTT
NA	TRBJ1-1	TRBV7-8	many	14	CASSSHHTYTEAFF	TGTGCCAGCAGCTCCCATCATACCTACACTGAAGCTTTCTTT
NA	TRBJ1-2	TRBV6-6	few	15	CASSPLSTQGYGYTF	TGTGCCAGCAGCCCGCTCTCGACCCAGGGCTATGGCTACACCTTC
NA	TRBJ2-7	TRBV7-6	few	19	CASSSGERLGRYLPYEQYF	TGTGCCAGCAGCTCGGGGGAGCGGTTGGGTAGGTACCTCCCCTACGAGCAGTACTTC